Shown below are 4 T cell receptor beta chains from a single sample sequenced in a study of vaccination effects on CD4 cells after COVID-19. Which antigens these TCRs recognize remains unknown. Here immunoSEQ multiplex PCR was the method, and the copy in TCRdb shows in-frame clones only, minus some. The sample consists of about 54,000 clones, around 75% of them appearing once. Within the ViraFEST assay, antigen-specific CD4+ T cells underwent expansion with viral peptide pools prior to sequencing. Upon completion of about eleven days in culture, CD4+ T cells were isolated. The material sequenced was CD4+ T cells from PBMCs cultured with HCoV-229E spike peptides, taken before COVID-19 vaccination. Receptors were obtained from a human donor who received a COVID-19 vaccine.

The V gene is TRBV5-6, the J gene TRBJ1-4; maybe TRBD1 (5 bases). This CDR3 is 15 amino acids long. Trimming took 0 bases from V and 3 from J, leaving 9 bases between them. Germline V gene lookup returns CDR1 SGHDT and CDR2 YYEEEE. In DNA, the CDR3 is TGTGCCAGCAGCTTGGACCCGGGACCTAATGAAAAACTGTTTTTT. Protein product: CASSLDPGPNEKLFF.

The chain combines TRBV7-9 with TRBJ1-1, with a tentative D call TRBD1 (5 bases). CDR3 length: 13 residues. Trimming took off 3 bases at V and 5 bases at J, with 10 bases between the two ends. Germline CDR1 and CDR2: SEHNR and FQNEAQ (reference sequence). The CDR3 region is CASSFGGGTEAFF. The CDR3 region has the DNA TGTGCCAGCAGCTTCGGGGGAGGTACTGAAGCTTTCTTT.

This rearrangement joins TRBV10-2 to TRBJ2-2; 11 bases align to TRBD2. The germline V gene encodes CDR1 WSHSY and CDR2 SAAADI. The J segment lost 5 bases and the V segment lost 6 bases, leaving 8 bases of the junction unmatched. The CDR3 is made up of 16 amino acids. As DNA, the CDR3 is TGCGCCAGCAGCCTCCTAGCGGGGGGTGGGACCGGGGAGCTGTTTTTT. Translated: CASSLLAGGGTGELFF.

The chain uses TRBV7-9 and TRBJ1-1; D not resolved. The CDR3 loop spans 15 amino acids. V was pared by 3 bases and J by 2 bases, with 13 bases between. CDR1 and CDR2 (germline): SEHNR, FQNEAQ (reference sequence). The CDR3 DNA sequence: TGTGCCAGCAGCTTGGGAGGGTCGGGAAACACTGAAGCTTTCTTT. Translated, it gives CASSLGGSGNTEAFF.